The present TCR beta chain was sequenced within a study of early T cells in non-severe SARS-CoV-2 infection. Broader study findings: Database matching using VDJdb favored anti-spike CD8 responses, with private and CD4 specificities left missing.

This clonotype was counted between two and nine times. Antigen unknown. Unique molecular identifiers (one per individual cDNA molecule) were attached. TCRdb re-called the 5' RACE reads through MiXCR, storing one row per CDR3 protein. The sample contains some 87,000 distinct CDR3 sequences, around 10% of which appear only once. CDR1 SGHDT and CDR2 YYEEEE come from the germline V gene. CDR3 length equals 16 residues. The V and J ends lost 4 bases and 4 bases respectively, with 18 bases between them. This TCR derives from an adult who was a healthcare worker with PCR-confirmed SARS-CoV-2 infection or an uninfected control (not recorded which). The sequencing input was whole blood. The chain joins TRBV5-6 to TRBJ2-1; TRBD2 is a possible D gene (5 bases). The DNA for the CDR3 is TGTGCCAGCAGCAGCGCTAGCAGGTCGTCGTACAATGAGCAGTTCTTC. It translates to CASSSASRSSYNEQFF.